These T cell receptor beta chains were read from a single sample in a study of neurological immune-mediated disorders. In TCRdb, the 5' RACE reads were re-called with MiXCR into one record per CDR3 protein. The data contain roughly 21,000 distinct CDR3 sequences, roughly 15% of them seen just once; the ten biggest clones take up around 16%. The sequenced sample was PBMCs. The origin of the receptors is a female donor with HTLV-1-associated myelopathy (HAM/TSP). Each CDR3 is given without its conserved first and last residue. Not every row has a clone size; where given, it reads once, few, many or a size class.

SAAYWTGGTGELF	TRBV29-1	many
ASSLTGSSPLH	TRBV5-1	many
ASSLTDQSYGYT	TRBV5-1	many
ASRFDRRAYGYT	TRBV5-1	many
AWSVGDQPQH	TRBV30	-
SARGRGAHQPQN	TRBV20-1	-
ASSLALGQPQH	TRBV12-3/TRBV12-4	many
ASSYKETQY	TRBV7-2	many
ASSSQTGGDYGYT	TRBV5-5	many
SVVDPGTGPYNEQF	TRBV29-1	many
ASSFAGTGDYGYT	TRBV6-5	many
ASSLNLIGQGGNSPLH	TRBV5-1	many
ASSKGREGGYNEQF	TRBV19	many
ASSQGGETQY	TRBV4-2	many
SARDLWAPSGSGETQY	TRBV20-1	few
AISGRETTESGANVLT	TRBV10-3	many
SARAPGTGGETQY	TRBV20-1	many
SAAHRDRGLNTIY	TRBV20-1	many
SARDLSRDTGELF	TRBV20-1	medium-sized
ASSVLGGQTYNEQF	TRBV9	many